The table lists the clone carrying this T cell receptor beta chain with many counts. The record originates from a study of metastatic and nonmetastatic thyroid tumors. Study-wide background: Peripheral blood and tumor or nodule samples from malignant and benign thyroid patients were compared.

This CDR3 spans 15 amino acids. Germline CDR1 and CDR2: DFQATT and SNEGSKA (reference sequence). Trimming removed 4 bases from V and 4 bases from J, with 14 bases in between. Through MiXCR, TCRdb re-clonotyped the PCR reads. The sample shows about 24,000 clones, around a fifth of them seen only once. There were no patients who had received any treatment before thyroid surgery. The V call is TRBV20-1, the J call TRBJ2-6; D is uncertain. The sequenced material came from blood. This clonotype originated in a male donor with papillary thyroid cancer or a benign thyroid nodule (not recorded which). Some clones in this sample may be carry-over from other donors' samples. For the CDR3, the DNA is TGCAGTGCTATCGTTCCCCCATCGGGGGCCAACGTCCTGACTTTC. It translates to CSAIVPPSGANVLTF.